This T cell receptor beta chain was identified in a study of T cells in Graves' hyperthyroidism and ophthalmopathy (dated by TCRdb to 2018 to 2020). The study in broad terms: Peripheral blood samples were taken at initial diagnosis, before any treatment was given. Prospective prediction of ophthalmopathy was tested in an independent validation cohort consisting of 18 to 20 hyperthyroidism patients and some 16 patients who later progressed to ophthalmopathy. After blood sampling, hyperthyroidism patients were treated with methimazole at a starting dose of 30 mg daily, and ophthalmopathy patients were treated with high-dose intravenous methylprednisolone. A discovery cohort of roughly 96 patients, approximately 44 with Graves' ophthalmopathy and about 58 with stable Graves' hyperthyroidism, was used to find distinguishing TCR V-J signatures. TCR Vbeta CDR3 sequencing of some 140 peripheral blood samples (approximately 44 ophthalmopathy, under 80 hyperthyroidism and about 17 progressor patients) is reported in the paper. The 75 to 100 discovery patients were randomly split 7:3 into training and test sets. Thyroid tissue and blood T-cell repertoires from six or seven Graves' hyperthyroidism patients were also compared in the study. The study at large found these results: No statistical method was used to fix the sample size in advance, and group allocation was not hidden from the investigators. Most expanded thyroid clonotypes (frequency above 0.001) were also detected in blood, a finding suggesting that blood repertoires may reflect thyroid immune responses. During validation, the model predicted progression to ophthalmopathy a median of approximately 6.5 months ahead of onset, with roughly 65% sensitivity and 72.22% specificity. Ophthalmopathy was separated from stable hyperthyroidism by a 13 V-J signature model, with around 90% sensitivity and approximately 81% specificity obtained in cross-validation and 80%/75% obtained in testing.

TCR beta CDR3 regions were amplified from RNA transcripts. For the first round of RT-PCR on the TCR CDR3, the HTBI primer set was used together with the Qiagen OneStep RT-PCR kit. The libraries were constructed in a second round of multiplex PCR and then size-selected and purified. Libraries were sequenced paired-end with 100 bp reads on an Illumina HiSeq2000. The paper's processing steps were these. SOAPnuke was used to process the raw data, removing reads that contained adapters or uncalled bases, had a mean Phred below 15, or lacked an exact match to the constant primer or identifier. High-quality paired reads were merged using COPE v1.2.5, and each unique nucleotide sequence was defined as a clonotype. MiTCR v1.1 was used to align the clonotypes against IMGT TRBV, TRBD and TRBJ reference segments. Analysis was restricted to V-J combinations with a frequency above 0.0001, which covered about 99% of repertoires. A TCS score was defined as the ratio of F50 (clonal expansion) to E x V (chaos), with BLOSUM62-based TCRdist applied between CDR3 peptides within each V-J. Welch's t-statistics and random forest reduced just over 500 V-J features to 13, which were used in a naive Bayes classifier (R e1071). TCRdb took the public reads, trimmed them with fastp at Q25, ran MiXCR for clone calling and kept in-frame beta chains. Records with the same CDR3 protein are collapsed into one entry carrying the most frequent genes and DNA. The V and J calls and clone size come from TCRdb's table, not from the authors' own analysis. In all, the sample holds around 420,000 distinct CDR3 sequences, and approximately 14% of those were seen once. The top ten constitute roughly 14% of the sample.

Stable Graves' hyperthyroidism was defined as no progression to ophthalmopathy during 18 months of follow-up. Hyperthyroidism patients were aged 18 to 65 years and newly diagnosed, with disease duration of less than 2 months. Any patient with an uncontrolled infection, another autoimmune disease, pregnancy or lactation was excluded. Clinical symptoms, serum thyroxine and TRAb, thyroid ultrasound, and orbital computed tomography formed the basis for the diagnoses. Ficoll-Paque density gradient centrifugation was used to isolate PBMCs from around 10 ml of fresh peripheral blood. Total RNA was extracted using Trizol reagent, and RNA quality was assessed on an Agilent 2100 Bioanalyzer. Via the germline V gene, CDR1 is MNHNS and CDR2 SASEGT. Germline trimming amounts to 7 bases on V and 4 bases on J, with 5 as the count of junction bases outside the gene matches. Including cysteine and phenylalanine, the CDR3 has 14 amino acids. Just the 42-base CDR3 DNA is kept, in frame starting at base 1.

This clonotype was counted only a few times. Its antigen remains undetermined. It has no much larger one-base neighbor in the sample; base qualities were not kept. Material for sequencing was blood. This receptor was obtained from a woman younger than 30 with Graves' hyperthyroidism. This chain joins TRBV6-1 to TRBJ2-1; 9 bases in the junction line up with TRBD2. For the CDR3, the sequence is CASNGLAPYNEQFF. Read as DNA, the sequence is TGTGCCAGCAACGGACTAGCGCCATACAATGAGCAGTTCTTC.